This T cell receptor beta chain was obtained from a study of cytomegalovirus exposure and HLA in healthy donors. Whole-study results and caveats: The study labeled roughly 160 TCR beta chains cytomegalovirus-associated.

It was with 60 Vbeta and 13 Jbeta primers that the PCR ran. Produced via immunoSEQ multiplex PCR; TCRdb's table is partial and in-frame only. The repertoire holds some 120,000 clones, over 65% seen once, with just under 6.5% in the top ten. CDR3 size: 13 residues. Trimming pared 3 bases from V and 1 base from J, leaving 7 bases between. Germline CDR1 is SGHRS and CDR2 is YFSETQ. About this clone: Its antigen is as yet unknown.

This sequence originates from a woman between 35 and 50 years old in good health and CMV-seronegative. The sequenced sample consisted of PBMCs. This chain connects TRBV5-1 to TRBJ1-1, with D unclear. DNA of the CDR3: TGCGCCAGCAGCTCTACTCAGAACACTGAAGCTTTCTTT. Its translation: CASSSTQNTEAFF.